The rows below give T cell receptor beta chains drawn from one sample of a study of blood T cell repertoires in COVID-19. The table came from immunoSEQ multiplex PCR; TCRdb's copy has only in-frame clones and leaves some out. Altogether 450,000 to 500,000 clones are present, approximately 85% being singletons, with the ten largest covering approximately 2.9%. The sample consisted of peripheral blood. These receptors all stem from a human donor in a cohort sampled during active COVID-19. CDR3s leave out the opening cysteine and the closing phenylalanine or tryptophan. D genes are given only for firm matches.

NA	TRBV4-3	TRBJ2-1	ASSQDSRHYNEQF
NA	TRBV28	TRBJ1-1	ASSSVIAREAFNTEAF
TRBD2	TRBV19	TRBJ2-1	ASSIARAGENEQF
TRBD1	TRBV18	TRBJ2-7	ASSQAGQGSYEQY
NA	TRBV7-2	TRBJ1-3	ASSLRIGNTIY
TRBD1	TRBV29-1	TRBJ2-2	SVGGGRGMNTGELF
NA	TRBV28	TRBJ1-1	ASSYGGENTEAF
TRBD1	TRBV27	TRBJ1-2	ASSLLRTGNYGYT
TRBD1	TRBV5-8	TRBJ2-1	ASSLADRGYNEQF
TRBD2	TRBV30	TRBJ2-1	AWSVGLANHEQF
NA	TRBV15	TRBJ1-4	ATSRVPGEKLF
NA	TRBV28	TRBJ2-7	ASRAQGDSLREQY
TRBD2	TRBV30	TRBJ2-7	AWERGTTYEQY
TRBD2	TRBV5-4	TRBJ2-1	ASSSTSGGGSEQF
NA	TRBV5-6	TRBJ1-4	ASSLIATNEKLF
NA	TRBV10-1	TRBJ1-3	ASSEAGTPGNTIY
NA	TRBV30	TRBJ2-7	AWSGGRELYEQY
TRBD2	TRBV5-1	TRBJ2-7	ASSFYSGTSYEQY
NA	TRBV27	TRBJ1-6	ASSRQAYNSPLH
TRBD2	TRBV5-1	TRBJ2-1	ASSAPLLAGSYNEQF
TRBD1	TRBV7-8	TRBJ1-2	ASSLGGQLSNYGYT
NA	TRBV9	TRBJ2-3	ASSPRGEGETDTQY
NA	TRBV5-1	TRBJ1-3	ASSPEDLGSGNTIY
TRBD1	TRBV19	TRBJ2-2	ASMGQENTGELF
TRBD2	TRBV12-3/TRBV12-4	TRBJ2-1	ASSLGRVDEQF
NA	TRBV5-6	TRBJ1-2	ASSFGQGAFK